This entry lists 12 T cell receptor beta chains sequenced from one sample in a study of blood T cell repertoires in COVID-19. The protocol was immunoSEQ multiplex PCR, while the TCRdb copy is restricted to in-frame clones and leaves out a portion. The repertoire holds about 110,000 clones, under 90% seen once, with approximately 7% in the top ten. Sequencing was carried out using peripheral blood. The receptors here all came from a woman in her 50s with acute or convalescent COVID-19.

V and J are TRBV28 and TRBJ1-5, with D possibly TRBD1 on 6 matching bases. The CDR3 runs 15 residues. Germline CDR1 and CDR2: MDHEN and SYDVKM. Trimming removed 6 bases at V and 1 base at J, with 13 bases between. CDR3 amino acids: CASSRAGASNQPQHF. Written as DNA, the CDR3 is TGTGCCAGCAGCCGTGCGGGGGCCAGCAATCAGCCCCAGCATTTT.

CDR3 sequence reads: CASRFGGWNEQFF. CDR3 nucleotides: TGTGCCAGCAGGTTCGGGGGGTGGAATGAGCAGTTCTTC. The chain employs TRBV5-4 and TRBJ2-1; TRBD2 agrees at 7 bases. The length of the CDR3 is 13 residues. CDR1 and CDR2 from the germline V gene are SGHNT and YYREEE (reference sequence). The V gene end was trimmed by 5 bases and the J gene end by 7 bases; junction bases not matched to a gene: 6.

The chain is built from TRBV2 and TRBJ2-3; tentatively, D is TRBD2 (7 bases). V was trimmed by 7 bases and J by 2 bases, leaving 13 bases between them. CDR3 size: 14 residues. The germline CDR1 and CDR2 sequences are SNHLY and FYNNEI. The CDR3 DNA follows: TGTGCCAGCAAGAGGGCGGGGGCCACAGATACGCAGTATTTT. Protein sequence: CASKRAGATDTQYF.

The genes are TRBV28 and TRBJ1-4; D may be TRBD1 (5 bases). Trimming cost V 3 bases and J 5 bases, with 10 bases left between them. Looked up from germline, CDR1 is MDHEN and CDR2 is SYDVKM. The CDR3 contains 14 residues. CDR3 amino acids: CASSFGAGNEKLFF. The CDR3 nucleotides read TGTGCCAGCAGTTTTGGGGCGGGGAATGAAAAACTGTTTTTT. Supplemented by reference TRBV28 and TRBJ1-4, the full variable domain reads DVKVTQSSRYLVKRTGEKVFLECVQDMDHENMFWYRQDPGLGLRLIYFSYDVKMKEKGDIPEGYSVSREKKERFSLILESASTNQTSMYLCASSFGAGNEKLFFGSGTQLSVL.

The rearrangement uses TRBV30 and TRBJ1-4; tentatively, D is TRBD1 (5 bases). CDR1 and CDR2 (germline): GTSNPN, SVGIG (reference sequence). Trimming took off 0 bases at V and 5 bases at J, with 10 bases between the two ends. CDR3 size: 14 residues. The CDR3 here is CAWSVAGGNEKLFF. The CDR3 DNA is TGTGCCTGGAGTGTTGCCGGGGGAAATGAAAAACTGTTTTTT.

This sequence joins TRBV18 and TRBJ2-2; the D gene is possibly TRBD1 (6 bases). CDR3 size: 15 residues. V lost 1 base to trimming and J lost 6 bases, with 12 bases between them. The germline CDR1 and CDR2 sequences are KGHSH and LQKENI. In DNA, the CDR3 is TGTGCCAGCTCACCACAGGCGCAGGGGCCCGGGGAGCTGTTTTTT. Its protein product is CASSPQAQGPGELFF.

This rearrangement joins TRBV5-4 to TRBJ2-1; the match to TRBD1 covers 9 bases. Per germline, CDR1 SGHNT and CDR2 YYREEE (reference sequence). CDR3 length equals 15 residues. Trimming cost V 3 bases and J 2 bases; bases outside gene matches: 3. The CDR3 is CASSSRQGAYNEQFF. Written as DNA, the CDR3 is TGTGCCAGCAGCTCGCGACAGGGGGCCTACAATGAGCAGTTCTTC.

The chain uses TRBV9 and TRBJ2-3; a possible D gene is TRBD1 (5 bases). This CDR3 spans 14 amino acids. The ends were cut back, 5 bases at V and 5 bases at J, with 15 bases in the middle. Germline CDR1 and CDR2: SGDLS and YYNGEE. For the CDR3, the DNA is TGTGCCAGCAGTGCGGTAGGGGCCGGAGATACGCAGTATTTT. Translation gives CASSAVGAGDTQYF.

This clone appeared a few times. The rearrangement links TRBV6-6 to TRBJ1-2, with D hard to call. The CDR3 runs to 12 residues. The germline CDR1 and CDR2 sequences are MNHNY and SVGAGI (reference sequence). Trimming left V 5 bases short and J 3 bases short, with 7 bases between. Here the CDR3 DNA reads TGTGCCAGCAGTGCCACAGACTATGGCTACACCTTC. Translated, it gives CASSATDYGYTF.

V gene TRBV30 combines with J gene TRBJ2-3; D may be TRBD2 (6 bases). The CDR3 is 12 amino acids. Trimming pared 6 bases from V and 0 bases from J, leaving 7 bases between. Germline V gene lookup returns CDR1 GTSNPN and CDR2 SVGIG (reference sequence). CDR3 protein: CACSGSTDTQYF. The CDR3 DNA sequence: TGTGCCTGTAGCGGTAGCACAGATACGCAGTATTTT.

Only a few counts were recorded for this clone. J is TRBJ1-2 and V is TRBV7-6; 9 positions match TRBD1. Per the germline V gene, CDR1 is SGHVS and CDR2 is FNYEAQ. The length of the CDR3 is 15 residues. V shed 4 bases and J 3 bases; nucleotides not matched to a gene: 6. In nucleotides, the CDR3 is TGTGCCAGCAGCTCTTGGACAGGGGTAGACTATGGCTACACCTTC. Translated, it gives CASSSWTGVDYGYTF.

This chain joins TRBV19 and TRBJ1-2; 10 nucleotides align to TRBD1. Germline values: CDR1 LNHDA, CDR2 SQIVND (reference sequence). There are 15 residues in the CDR3. The V and J ends lost 3 bases and 7 bases, in that order; junction bases with no gene match: 8. This CDR3 is CASSIQTGGVGGYTF. DNA for the CDR3: TGTGCCAGTAGTATCCAGACAGGGGGCGTCGGTGGCTACACCTTC.